The clone carrying this TCR beta chain was counted a single time. The junction does not match germline at one end; this may be a read error. The data are from a study of blood T cell repertoires in COVID-19. Study-level background: The United States, Italy and Spain were the sources of the acute and convalescent COVID-19 samples.

The participants were between 18 and 89 years old and came from 24 US areas. Each recovered donor of Cohort 3 presented with two negative PCRs, clearance, or symptom resolution. Original data processing: The assay estimated nucleated cells by amplifying reference gene primers. Sequencing used immunoSEQ multiplex PCR; TCRdb keeps in-frame clones, though not all of them. V and J calls and clone size are given by that table; D and trimming were obtained from the DNA. In the table there are around 300,000 clones, around nine tenths of which are singletons. The CDR3 covers 16 residues. Germline-derived CDR1 and CDR2 are SSHAT and FNYEAQ (reference sequence).

What was sequenced was PBMCs or T cells enriched from blood (not recorded which). This TCR derives from a woman between 25 and 40 years old who had recovered from COVID-19. The rearrangement joins TRBV7-7 to TRBJ2-1; 12 bases map to TRBD2. The CDR3 DNA follows: TGTGCTAGCAGCTTAGTAGGACTAGCGGGACCTGATGAGCAGTTCTTC. It codes for CASSLVGLAGPDEQFF.